The T cell receptor beta chain described here comes from a study of response to subunit inactivated influenza vaccine. Findings and limits, study-wide: Authors suggested few new T cells are recruited by each seasonal influenza vaccination.

The CDR3 consists of 16 residues. Germline assignment: CDR1 LGHNA and CDR2 YNFKEQ. V lost 0 bases and J 0 bases, leaving 11 bases between the germline ends. TCRdb re-called the RT-PCR reads with MiXCR, one entry per CDR3 protein. The sample includes approximately 230,000 distinct CDR3 sequences, 9% to 15% seen only once; the top ten take 7.5% to 10%. At least ten counts were recorded for this clonotype. Its specificity is unknown. This TCR was recovered from a man aged 45-65 years who received an inactivated influenza vaccine. The chain uses TRBV4-2 and TRBJ1-1, with D possibly TRBD1 on 5 matching bases. The sample was non-naive T cells sorted from PBMCs, taken less than 15 days before vaccination. The CDR3 bases are TGTGCCAGCAGCCAAGATCCCGGCAGGGTGAACACTGAAGCTTTCTTT. It encodes CASSQDPGRVNTEAFF.